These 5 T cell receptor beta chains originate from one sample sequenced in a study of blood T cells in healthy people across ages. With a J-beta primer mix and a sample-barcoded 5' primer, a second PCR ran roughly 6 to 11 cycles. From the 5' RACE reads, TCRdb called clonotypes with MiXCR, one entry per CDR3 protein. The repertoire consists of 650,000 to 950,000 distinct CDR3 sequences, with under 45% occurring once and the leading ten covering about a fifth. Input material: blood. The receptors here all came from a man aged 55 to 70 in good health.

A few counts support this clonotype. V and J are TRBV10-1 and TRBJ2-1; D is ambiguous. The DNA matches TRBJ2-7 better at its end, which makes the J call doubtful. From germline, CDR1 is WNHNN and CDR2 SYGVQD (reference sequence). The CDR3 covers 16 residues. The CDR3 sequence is CASSGAAASSYNEQYF. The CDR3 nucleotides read TGCGCCAGCAGTGGGGCGGCGGCCAGCTCCTACAATGAGCAGTACTTC.

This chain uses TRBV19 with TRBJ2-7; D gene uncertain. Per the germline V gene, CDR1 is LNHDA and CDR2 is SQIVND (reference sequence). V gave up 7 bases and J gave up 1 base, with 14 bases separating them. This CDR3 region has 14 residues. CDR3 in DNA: TGTGCCAGTAAGAAAGGTAGAAATTCCTACGAGCAGTACTTC. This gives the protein CASKKGRNSYEQYF.

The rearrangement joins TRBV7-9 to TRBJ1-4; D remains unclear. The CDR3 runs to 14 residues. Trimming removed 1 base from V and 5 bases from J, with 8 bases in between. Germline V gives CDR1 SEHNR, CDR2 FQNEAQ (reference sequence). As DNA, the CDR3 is TGTGCCAGCAGCTTAGTAGGCGGGAATGAAAAACTGTTTTTT. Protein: CASSLVGGNEKLFF.

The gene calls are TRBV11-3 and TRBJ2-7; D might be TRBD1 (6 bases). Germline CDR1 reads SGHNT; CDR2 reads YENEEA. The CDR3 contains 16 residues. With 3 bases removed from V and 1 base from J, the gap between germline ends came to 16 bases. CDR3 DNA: TGTGCCAGCAGCTTTCGACGAGGGACATCTTCCTACGAGCAGTACTTC. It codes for CASSFRRGTSSYEQYF. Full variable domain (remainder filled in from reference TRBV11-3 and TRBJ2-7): EAGVVQSPRYKIIEKKQPVAFWCNPISGHNTLYWYLQNLGQGPELLIRYENEEAVDDSQLPKDRFSAERLKGVDSTLKIQPAELGDSAVYLCASSFRRGTSSYEQYFGPGTRLTVT.

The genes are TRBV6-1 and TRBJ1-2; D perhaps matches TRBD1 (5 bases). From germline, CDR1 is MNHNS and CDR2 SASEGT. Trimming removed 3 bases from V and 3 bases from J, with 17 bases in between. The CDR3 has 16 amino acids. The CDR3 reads CASSDIFREGDYGYTF. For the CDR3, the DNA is TGTGCCAGCAGTGATATCTTTCGCGAAGGGGACTATGGCTACACCTTC.